A selection of T cell receptor beta chains follows, all from one sample in a study of blood T cell repertoires in COVID-19. Produced via immunoSEQ multiplex PCR; TCRdb's table is partial and in-frame only. The repertoire includes roughly 47,000 clones, about 88% of them detected once, and 15% to 17% sits in the top ten. The source material was peripheral blood. All receptors come from a man in his 70s with active COVID-19. The CDR3 runs from the conserved cysteine through the conserved F or W. The D gene is left open where the match is weak. Clone size is not always given. Where it is, it says once, few, many or a class for expanded clones.

CASSGGLAPETQYF	TGTGCCAGCAGCGGGGGACTAGCGCCAGAGACCCAGTACTTC	NA	TRBV7-2	TRBJ2-5	TRBD2
CASSKLAKNGETQYF	TGTGCCAGCAGTAAACTAGCGAAAAACGGAGAGACCCAGTACTTC	NA	TRBV7-6	TRBJ2-5	TRBD2
CASSQDSRRVDEQFF	TGCGCCAGCAGCCAAGATTCCCGCAGGGTCGATGAGCAGTTCTTC	NA	TRBV4-3	TRBJ2-1	NA
CASSGGGLNSPLHF	TGCGCCAGCAGCGGGGGGGGACTGAATTCACCCCTCCACTTT	NA	TRBV5-1	TRBJ1-6	NA
CASSLGGRINYGYTF	TGTGCCAGCAGCTTAGGCGGCAGGATTAACTATGGCTACACCTTC	NA	TRBV13	TRBJ1-2	NA
CASSATGTFLEKLFF	TGTGCCAGCAGCGCAACCGGGACATTTCTCGAAAAACTGTTTTTT	NA	TRBV7-2	TRBJ1-4	NA
CASSSAVTPEQYF	TGCGCCAGCAGTAGCGCGGTCACCCCCGAGCAGTACTTC	once	TRBV5-1	TRBJ2-7	NA
CASSSGLGTDTQYF	TGTGCCAGCAGCTCGGGACTTGGCACAGATACGCAGTATTTT	once	TRBV11-1	TRBJ2-3	NA
CASSPLTTETQYF	TGTGCCAGCTCACCACTGACTACTGAGACCCAGTACTTC	NA	TRBV18	TRBJ2-5	NA
CASSHLPLGVRGNEQFF	TGCGCCAGCAGCCACCTCCCCCTCGGGGTTCGCGGTAATGAGCAGTTCTTC	NA	TRBV4-3	TRBJ2-1	NA
CASSQLTPGQGNEKLFF	TGTGCCAGCAGCCAACTTACACCGGGACAGGGCAATGAAAAACTGTTTTTT	NA	TRBV4-2	TRBJ1-4	TRBD1
CASSLDTGPRDTQYF	TGCGCCAGCAGCTTGGATACGGGTCCAAGGGATACGCAGTATTTT	NA	TRBV5-1	TRBJ2-3	NA
CASSPGQVEQPQHF	TGTGCCAGCTCACCGGGACAGGTTGAGCAGCCCCAGCATTTT	NA	TRBV18	TRBJ1-5	TRBD1
CATSDNKGVINQPQHF	TGTGCCACCAGTGATAATAAGGGGGTAATCAATCAGCCCCAGCATTTT	once	TRBV24-1	TRBJ1-5	NA
CASSSGTGDGYTF	TGTGCCAGCAGTTCCGGGACAGGGGATGGCTACACCTTC	NA	TRBV2	TRBJ1-2	TRBD1
CASSRDSGGYNSPLHF	TGTGCCAGCTCAAGGGATTCCGGAGGCTATAATTCACCCCTCCACTTT	NA	TRBV18	TRBJ1-6	NA
CASSRDIWGEAFF	TGTGCCAGCAGCCGGGACATTTGGGGAGAAGCTTTCTTT	once	TRBV6-5	TRBJ1-1	NA
CASSRYTDRNTEAFF	TGTGCCAGCAGCCGATATACTGACAGGAACACTGAAGCTTTCTTT	NA	TRBV5-6	TRBJ1-1	NA
CSASPGTGAQPQHF	TGCAGTGCTAGTCCCGGGACAGGCGCTCAGCCCCAGCATTTT	NA	TRBV20-1	TRBJ1-5	TRBD1
CASSLRVQGSTDTQYF	TGCGCCAGCAGCTTGAGGGTACAGGGCAGCACAGATACGCAGTATTTT	once	TRBV5-1	TRBJ2-3	NA
CAISESKQSYNSPLHF	TGTGCCATCAGTGAGTCGAAACAGAGCTATAATTCACCCCTCCACTTT	NA	TRBV10-3	TRBJ1-6	NA
CASSLDPGAGELFF	TGTGCCAGCAGCTTAGACCCCGGAGCCGGGGAGCTGTTTTTT	NA	TRBV7-2	TRBJ2-2	NA
CASSQAGGLSSPLHF	TGTGCCAGCAGCCAAGCCGGGGGTCTGAGTTCACCCCTCCACTTT	NA	TRBV14	TRBJ1-6	NA
CASSLRQSNQPQHF	TGTGCCAGCAGCTTAAGACAGAGCAATCAGCCCCAGCATTTT	NA	TRBV13	TRBJ1-5	NA
CASRLGQYEQYF	TGTGCCAGCAGACTGGGGCAGTACGAGCAGTACTTC	once	TRBV11-2	TRBJ2-7	NA
CASSLTGTEGEQFF	TGCGCCAGCAGCTTGACTGGGACAGAGGGTGAGCAGTTCTTC	NA	TRBV5-1	TRBJ2-1	TRBD1
CASSARGPGGGELFF	TGTGCCAGCAGCGCCCGGGGTCCGGGTGGCGGGGAGCTGTTTTTT	NA	TRBV9	TRBJ2-2	NA
CASTIGQGDSGYTF	TGTGCCAGTACCATTGGACAGGGGGATAGTGGCTACACCTTC	NA	TRBV9	TRBJ1-2	TRBD1
CASSPLAGSLSNYGYTF	TGTGCCAGCAGTCCCCTGGCAGGGTCCCTGTCTAACTATGGCTACACCTTC	NA	TRBV27	TRBJ1-2	NA
CSASSSSSETQYF	TGCAGTGCTAGTTCCAGTTCGTCGGAGACCCAGTACTTC	NA	TRBV20-1	TRBJ2-5	NA
CASSLAGTSGGLSYEQYF	TGTGCCAGCAGCTTAGCGGGGACTAGCGGGGGCCTCTCCTACGAGCAGTACTTC	NA	TRBV7-9	TRBJ2-7	TRBD2
CASSGQGASKGKNIQYF	TGTGCCAGCAGTGGACAGGGGGCGTCTAAGGGCAAAAACATTCAGTACTTC	NA	TRBV28	TRBJ2-4	TRBD1
CASSMGREETQYF	TGTGCCAGTAGTATGGGGCGTGAAGAGACCCAGTACTTC	NA	TRBV19	TRBJ2-5	NA
CASSFRYSNQPQHF	TGTGCCAGCAGTTTCCGTTATAGCAATCAGCCCCAGCATTTT	once	TRBV27	TRBJ1-5	NA
CASSLTGTEPLYNEQFF	TGCGCCAGCAGCCTCACCGGGACAGAGCCCCTATACAATGAGCAGTTCTTC	NA	TRBV5-1	TRBJ2-1	TRBD1
CASSPLRAGPYNSPLHF	TGTGCCAGCAGCCCTCTCAGGGCTGGTCCCTATAATTCACCCCTCCACTTT	NA	TRBV25-1	TRBJ1-6	NA
CASSRSPETGLEKLFF	TGCGCCAGCAGCCGGTCCCCCGAGACAGGGCTGGAAAAACTGTTTTTT	NA	TRBV4-1	TRBJ1-4	TRBD1
CASSLWARGPYEQYF	TGTGCCAGCAGTTTATGGGCCAGGGGGCCCTACGAGCAGTACTTC	NA	TRBV27	TRBJ2-7	TRBD1
CASSPGDEGAVSEAFF	TGCGCCAGCAGCCCCGGGGACGAGGGGGCCGTATCTGAAGCTTTCTTT	NA	TRBV5-1	TRBJ1-1	TRBD1
CASSEALSVSSGNTIYF	TGCGCCAGCAGCGAAGCCCTAAGCGTTTCCTCTGGAAACACCATATATTTT	few	TRBV5-1	TRBJ1-3	NA
CASSQGGVYNEQFF	TGTGCCAGCAGCCAAGGCGGGGTCTACAATGAGCAGTTCTTC	NA	TRBV14	TRBJ2-1	NA
CASSVSPNTGELFF	TGTGCCAGCAGCGTTTCTCCGAACACCGGGGAGCTGTTTTTT	NA	TRBV9	TRBJ2-2	NA
CASSLQGTQPQHF	TGCGCCAGCAGCTTGCAGGGCACTCAGCCCCAGCATTTT	NA	TRBV5-1	TRBJ1-5	NA
CASRTPEGPTYNEQFF	TGCGCCAGCAGGACCCCTGAGGGCCCGACCTACAATGAGCAGTTCTTC	NA	TRBV10-1	TRBJ2-1	NA
CASSVEIGVHGYTF	TGTGCCAGCAGCGTAGAGATCGGGGTTCATGGCTACACCTTC	NA	TRBV9	TRBJ1-2	NA
CATSDLGQGEGETQYF	TGTGCCACCAGTGATCTCGGACAGGGGGAGGGTGAGACCCAGTACTTC	NA	TRBV24-1	TRBJ2-5	TRBD1
CASSIDQGYEQYF	TGTGCCAGTAGTATCGACCAGGGCTACGAGCAGTACTTC	few	TRBV19	TRBJ2-7	NA
CASSESGRGVYNEQFF	TGCGCCAGCAGTGAGTCGGGCAGGGGGGTTTACAATGAGCAGTTCTTC	NA	TRBV10-1	TRBJ2-1	NA
CASSLRGSGGLIQYF	TGTGCCAGCAGTTTACGGGGATCAGGGGGTTTGATTCAGTACTTC	NA	TRBV28	TRBJ2-4	TRBD1
CASGQGPSPLHF	TGTGCCAGCGGACAGGGGCCTTCACCCCTCCACTTT	NA	TRBV28	TRBJ1-6	TRBD1
CASSPGGQGATNIQYF	TGTGCCAGTAGTCCCGGAGGACAGGGGGCAACAAACATTCAGTACTTC	NA	TRBV19	TRBJ2-4	TRBD1
CATSRGNEQFF	TGTGCCACCAGTCGGGGGAATGAGCAGTTCTTC	once	TRBV24-1	TRBJ2-1	NA
CASSRRGGRETQYF	TGTGCCAGCAGCCGGCGGGGGGGCCGAGAGACCCAGTACTTC	NA	TRBV3-1/TRBV3-2	TRBJ2-5	TRBD2
CASSPPGLAGAGELFF	TGTGCCAGCAGTCCACCGGGACTAGCAGGTGCCGGGGAGCTGTTTTTT	NA	TRBV27	TRBJ2-2	TRBD2